This T cell receptor beta chain stems from a study of T cell changes during pregnancy in multiple sclerosis. Assay used: immunoSEQ multiplex PCR; TCRdb lists only in-frame clones, some missing. The sample carries 100,000 or so clones, 75% to 95% recorded once. Germline values: CDR1 MNHEY, CDR2 SVGAGI. CDR3 length equals 15 residues. J was trimmed by 8 bases and V by 2 bases; bases with no gene match: 9. The receptor was isolated from a female donor with multiple sclerosis, enrolled in a pregnancy study. The V gene is TRBV6-5, the J gene TRBJ2-1, with 7 bases aligning to TRBD2. This material consisted of peripheral blood, taken in the second trimester of pregnancy. CDR3 coding DNA: TGTGCCAGCAGTTACAGCGGGGTAGCTCGGTATGAGCAGTTCTTC. Its translation: CASSYSGVARYEQFF.